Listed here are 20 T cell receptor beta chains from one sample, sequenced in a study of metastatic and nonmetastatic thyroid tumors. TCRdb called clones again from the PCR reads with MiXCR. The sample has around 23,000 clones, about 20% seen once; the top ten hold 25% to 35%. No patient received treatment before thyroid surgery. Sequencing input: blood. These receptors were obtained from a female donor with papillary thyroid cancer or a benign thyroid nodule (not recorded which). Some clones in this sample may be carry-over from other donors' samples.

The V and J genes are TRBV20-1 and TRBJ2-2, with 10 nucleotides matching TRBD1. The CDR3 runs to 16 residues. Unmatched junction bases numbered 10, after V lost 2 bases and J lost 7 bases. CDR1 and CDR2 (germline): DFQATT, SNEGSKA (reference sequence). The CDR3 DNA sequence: TGCAGTGCTAGATCCGGGACAGGGGTAAATAACGGGGAGCTGTTTTTT. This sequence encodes CSARSGTGVNNGELFF.

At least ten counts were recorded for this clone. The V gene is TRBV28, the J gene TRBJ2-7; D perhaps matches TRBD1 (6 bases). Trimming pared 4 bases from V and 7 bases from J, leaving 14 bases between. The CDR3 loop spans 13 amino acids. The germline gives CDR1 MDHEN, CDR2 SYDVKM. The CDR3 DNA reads TGTGCCAGCAGTTCCTCCGGGACAATAGAGCAGTACTTC. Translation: CASSSSGTIEQYF.

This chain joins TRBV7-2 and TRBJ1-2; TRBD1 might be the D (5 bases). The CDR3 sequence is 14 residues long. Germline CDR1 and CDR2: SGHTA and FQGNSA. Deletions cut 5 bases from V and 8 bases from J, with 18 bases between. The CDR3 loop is CASSERDSKVGYTF. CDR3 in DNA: TGTGCCAGCAGCGAGCGTGACAGTAAAGTAGGCTACACCTTC.

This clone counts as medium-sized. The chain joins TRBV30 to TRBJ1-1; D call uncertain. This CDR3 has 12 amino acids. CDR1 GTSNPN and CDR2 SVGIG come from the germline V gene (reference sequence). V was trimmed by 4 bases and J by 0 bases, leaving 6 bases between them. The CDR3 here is CAWNTLNTEAFF. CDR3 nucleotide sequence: TGTGCCTGGAATACACTGAACACTGAAGCTTTCTTT.

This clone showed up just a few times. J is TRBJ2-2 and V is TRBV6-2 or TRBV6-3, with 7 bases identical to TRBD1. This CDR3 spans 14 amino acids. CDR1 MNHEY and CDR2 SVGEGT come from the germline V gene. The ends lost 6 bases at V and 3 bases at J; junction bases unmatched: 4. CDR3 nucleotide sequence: TGTGCCAGCAGCCGGGGACAGCACACCGGGGAGCTGTTTTTT. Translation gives CASSRGQHTGELFF.

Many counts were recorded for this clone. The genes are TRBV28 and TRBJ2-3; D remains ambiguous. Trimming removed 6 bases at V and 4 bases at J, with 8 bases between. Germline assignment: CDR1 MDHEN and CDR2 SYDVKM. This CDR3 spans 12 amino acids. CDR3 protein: CASRRRADTQYF. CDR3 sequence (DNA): TGTGCCAGCAGGCGCAGAGCAGATACGCAGTATTTT.

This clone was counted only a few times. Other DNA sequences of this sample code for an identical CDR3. The DNA of the CDR3 is TGTGCCAGCTCCCGAGGCGGGAGGGCCGAGTTCTTC. Translation gives CASSRGGRAEFF. The rearrangement joins TRBV7-9 to TRBJ2-1, with 9 bases fitting TRBD2. Trimming removed 8 bases from V and 14 bases from J; junction bases left unmatched: 10. From germline, CDR1 is SEHNR and CDR2 FQNEAQ (reference sequence). The CDR3 totals 12 residues.

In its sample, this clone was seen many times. DNA of the CDR3: TGTGCCAGCAGTTCGGGGACAGGTGCAGATACGCAGTATTTT. It yields the protein CASSSGTGADTQYF. The chain joins TRBV6-2 or TRBV6-3 to TRBJ2-3; 8 bases fit TRBD1. J gave up 4 bases and V 4 bases, and 4 bases lay outside the gene matches. Germline lookup yields CDR1 MNHEY and CDR2 SVGEGT. This CDR3 is built from 14 residues.

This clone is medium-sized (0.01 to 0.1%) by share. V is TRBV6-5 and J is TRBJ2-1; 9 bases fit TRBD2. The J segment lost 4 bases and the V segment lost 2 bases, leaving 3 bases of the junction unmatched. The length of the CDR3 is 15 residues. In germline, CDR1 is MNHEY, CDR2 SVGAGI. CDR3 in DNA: TGTGCCAGCAGTTACACTAGCGGGCCGTACAATGAGCAGTTCTTC. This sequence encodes CASSYTSGPYNEQFF.

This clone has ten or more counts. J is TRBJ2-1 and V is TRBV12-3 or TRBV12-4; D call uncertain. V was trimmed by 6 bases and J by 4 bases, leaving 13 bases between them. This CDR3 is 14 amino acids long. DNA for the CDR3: TGTGCCAGCAGCCTATCTAGAGGTTACAATGAGCAGTTCTTC. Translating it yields CASSLSRGYNEQFF.

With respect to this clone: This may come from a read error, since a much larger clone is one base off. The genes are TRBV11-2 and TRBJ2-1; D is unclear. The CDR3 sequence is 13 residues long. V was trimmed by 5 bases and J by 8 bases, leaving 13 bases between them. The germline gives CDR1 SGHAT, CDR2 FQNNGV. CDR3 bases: TGTGCCAGCAGCCTCTGGCCGCCCCATGAGCAGTTCTTC. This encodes CASSLWPPHEQFF.

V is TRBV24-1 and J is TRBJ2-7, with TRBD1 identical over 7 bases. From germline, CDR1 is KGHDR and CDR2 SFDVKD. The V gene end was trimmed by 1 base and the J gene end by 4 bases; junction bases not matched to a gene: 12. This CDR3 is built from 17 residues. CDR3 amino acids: CATSDLDRERICYEQYF. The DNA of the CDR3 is TGTGCCACCAGTGATTTAGACAGGGAGCGAATTTGTTACGAGCAGTACTTC.

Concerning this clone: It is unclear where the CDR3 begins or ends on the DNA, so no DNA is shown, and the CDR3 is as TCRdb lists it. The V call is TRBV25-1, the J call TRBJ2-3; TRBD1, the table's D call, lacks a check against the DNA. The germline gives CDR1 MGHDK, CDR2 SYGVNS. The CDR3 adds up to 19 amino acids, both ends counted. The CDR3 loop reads CTSVPAVWPGQAFTDTQYF.

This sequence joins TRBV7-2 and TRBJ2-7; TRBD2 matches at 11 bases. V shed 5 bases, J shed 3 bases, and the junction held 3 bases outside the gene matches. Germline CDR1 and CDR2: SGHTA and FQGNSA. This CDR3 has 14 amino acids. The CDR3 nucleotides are TGTGCCAGCAGCGTTAGCGGGGGGGACTACGAGCAGTACTTC. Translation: CASSVSGGDYEQYF.

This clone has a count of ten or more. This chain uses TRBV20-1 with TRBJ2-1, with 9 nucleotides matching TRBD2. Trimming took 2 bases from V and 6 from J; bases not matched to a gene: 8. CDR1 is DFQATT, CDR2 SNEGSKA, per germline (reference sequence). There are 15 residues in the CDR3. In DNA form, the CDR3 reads TGCAGTGCTAGACTGAATAGCGGGAGCTTCAATGAGCAGTTCTTC. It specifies CSARLNSGSFNEQFF.

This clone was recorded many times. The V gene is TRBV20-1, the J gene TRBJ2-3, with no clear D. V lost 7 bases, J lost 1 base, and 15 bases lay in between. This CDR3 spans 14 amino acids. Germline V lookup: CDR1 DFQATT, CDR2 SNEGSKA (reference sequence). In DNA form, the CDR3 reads TGCAGTGTCATGGACCCGTTGGGCACAGATACGCAGTATTTT. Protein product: CSVMDPLGTDTQYF.

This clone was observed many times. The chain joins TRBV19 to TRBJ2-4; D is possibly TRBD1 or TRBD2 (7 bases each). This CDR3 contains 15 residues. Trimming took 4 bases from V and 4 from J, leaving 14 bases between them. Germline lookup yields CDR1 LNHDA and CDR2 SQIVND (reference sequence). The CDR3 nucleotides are TGTGCCAGTAGTACAAGCGGGACAGCTAAAAACATTCAGTACTTC. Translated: CASSTSGTAKNIQYF.

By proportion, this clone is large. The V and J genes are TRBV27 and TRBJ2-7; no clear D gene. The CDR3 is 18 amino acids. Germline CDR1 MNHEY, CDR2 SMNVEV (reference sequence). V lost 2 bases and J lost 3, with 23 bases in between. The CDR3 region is CASSLKIVQALLNYEQYF. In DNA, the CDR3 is TGTGCCAGCAGTTTAAAAATTGTACAAGCCCTCCTGAACTACGAGCAGTACTTC.

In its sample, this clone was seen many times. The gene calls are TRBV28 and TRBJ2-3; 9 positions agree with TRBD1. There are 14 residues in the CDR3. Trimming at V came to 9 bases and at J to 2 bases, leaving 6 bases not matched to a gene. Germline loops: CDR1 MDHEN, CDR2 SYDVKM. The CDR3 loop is CASSTGGLTDTQYF. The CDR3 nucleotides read TGTGCCAGTTCGACAGGGGGGCTCACAGATACGCAGTATTTT. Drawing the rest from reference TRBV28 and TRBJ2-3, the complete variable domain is DVKVTQSSRYLVKRTGEKVFLECVQDMDHENMFWYRQDPGLGLRLIYFSYDVKMKEKGDIPEGYSVSREKKERFSLILESASTNQTSMYLCASSTGGLTDTQYFGPGTRLTVL.

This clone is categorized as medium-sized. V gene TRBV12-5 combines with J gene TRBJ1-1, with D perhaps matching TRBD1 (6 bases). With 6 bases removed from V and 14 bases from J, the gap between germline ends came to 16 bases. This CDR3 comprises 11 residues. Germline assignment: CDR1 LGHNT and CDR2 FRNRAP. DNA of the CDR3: TGTGCTAGTGGACACGGGGGCCAGAGATTCTTT. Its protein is CASGHGGQRFF.